One sample yielded the 15 T cell receptor beta chains listed below, sequenced in a study of blood T cell repertoires in COVID-19. Clones were sequenced by immunoSEQ multiplex PCR, and TCRdb holds only the in-frame ones, with some missing. In the table there are about 34,000 clones, 80% to 95% of which are singletons. The sequenced sample consisted of peripheral blood. All receptors come from a woman older than 75 with acute or convalescent COVID-19.

This clone was counted between two and nine times. J is TRBJ1-5 and V is TRBV27; the match to TRBD1 covers 9 bases. Germline values: CDR1 MNHEY, CDR2 SMNVEV (reference sequence). Trimming took 5 bases from V and 0 from J; bases not matched to a gene: 11. This CDR3 contains 18 residues. DNA for the CDR3: TGTGCCAGCAGTCGGACAGGGGAAGGGATGGATAGCAATCAGCCCCAGCATTTT. This codes for CASSRTGEGMDSNQPQHF.

V gene TRBV5-1 combines with J gene TRBJ2-1; tentative D call: TRBD2 (5 bases). The length of the CDR3 is 14 residues. From germline, CDR1 is SGHRS and CDR2 YFSETQ. Trimming removed 0 bases from V and 7 bases from J, with 11 bases in between. The CDR3 region is CASSLAPGKNEQFF. CDR3 DNA sequence: TGCGCCAGCAGCTTGGCCCCCGGGAAGAATGAGCAGTTCTTC.

The chain links TRBV9 to TRBJ1-1; 7 nucleotides match TRBD1. The junction had 7 bases not matched to a gene; V was cut back by 4 bases and J by 4 bases. This CDR3 is built from 14 residues. In germline, CDR1 is SGDLS, CDR2 YYNGEE. The CDR3 DNA reads TGTGCCAGCAGCCCACAGGGGCAGAGCACTGAAGCTTTCTTT. Translating gives CASSPQGQSTEAFF.

V and J are TRBV2 and TRBJ1-6; 9 bases are a match to TRBD1. The CDR3 consists of 16 residues. V shed 10 bases and J 5 bases; nucleotides not matched to a gene: 12. The germline CDR1 and CDR2 sequences are SNHLY and FYNNEI. The CDR3 DNA reads as TGTGCCATCGGACAGGGGATGAGGGGGGATAATTCACCCCTCCACTTT. This gives the protein CAIGQGMRGDNSPLHF.

The CDR3 region is CASSPGQGDTGELFF. The CDR3 DNA is TGTGCCAGCAGTCCCGGACAGGGTGACACCGGGGAGCTGTTTTTT. The chain carries TRBV7-9 and TRBJ2-2; 8 nucleotides agree with TRBD1. The CDR3 contains 15 residues. The germline V gene encodes CDR1 SEHNR and CDR2 FQNEAQ (reference sequence). The ends lost 6 bases at V and 3 bases at J; junction bases unmatched: 6.

This chain joins TRBV5-1 and TRBJ1-2; possible D gene TRBD1, 5 bases. CDR1 and CDR2 (germline): SGHRS, YFSETQ. Trimming removed 3 bases from V and 10 bases from J, with 16 bases in between. The CDR3 has 13 residues. DNA for the CDR3: TGCGCCAGCAGCTCGGGGGACGGGGGGATCTACACCTTC. This gives the protein CASSSGDGGIYTF.

The chain combines TRBV5-5 with TRBJ1-1; D is uncertain. The germline V gene has CDR1 SGHKS and CDR2 YYEKEE (reference sequence). Trimming took off 2 bases at V and 2 bases at J, with 10 bases between the two ends. This CDR3 contains 14 residues. CDR3 region: CASSLMERNTEAFF. The CDR3 nucleotides are TGTGCCAGCAGCTTAATGGAGAGAAACACTGAAGCTTTCTTT.

The V gene is TRBV7-6, the J gene TRBJ1-4; 11 bases are shared with TRBD1. This CDR3 comprises 15 residues. Per the germline V gene, CDR1 is SGHVS and CDR2 is FNYEAQ. Germline trimming cut 5 bases from V and 6 bases from J; bases unmatched to any gene: 5. CDR3 residues: CASSRRDRGDEKLFF. In nucleotides, the CDR3 is TGTGCCAGCAGCCGCAGGGACAGGGGGGATGAAAAACTGTTTTTT.

The V call is TRBV7-9, the J call TRBJ1-1, with D unresolved. This CDR3 comprises 14 residues. The V gene lost 5 bases and the J gene lost 6 bases, with 16 bases spanning the gap. Germline V CDR1 and CDR2: SEHNR, FQNEAQ (reference sequence). CDR3 protein: CASSPPVRLPEAFF. As DNA, the CDR3 is TGTGCCAGCAGCCCCCCAGTGAGGTTGCCTGAAGCTTTCTTT.

This chain joins TRBV5-1 and TRBJ2-3, with 9 bases matching TRBD1. Per the germline V gene, CDR1 is SGHRS and CDR2 is YFSETQ. This CDR3 region has 17 residues. V shed 5 bases, J shed 0 bases, and the junction held 10 bases outside the gene matches. The CDR3 nucleotides are TGCGCCAGCAGGCTAGCCCCACAGGGGGCAAGCACAGATACGCAGTATTTT. Translating gives CASRLAPQGASTDTQYF.

This clone was detected a few times. V gene TRBV7-2 combines with J gene TRBJ2-7; TRBD2 is a possible D gene (5 bases). The V gene lost 5 bases and the J gene lost 7 bases, with 15 bases spanning the gap. The CDR3 loop spans 13 amino acids. The germline V gene has CDR1 SGHTA and CDR2 FQGNSA. CDR3 nucleotide sequence: TGTGCCAGCAGCCGCGGCCGGGGTGCGGAGCAGTACTTC. Translated: CASSRGRGAEQYF.

This clone was seen a single time. This chain joins TRBV7-2 and TRBJ2-5; 7 bases match TRBD1. This CDR3 is built from 16 residues. The germline V gene has CDR1 SGHTA and CDR2 FQGNSA. The V segment lost 3 bases and the J segment 4 bases; nucleotides outside the gene matches: 11. CDR3 DNA sequence: TGTGCCAGCAGCTTTTTAAACAGGGGAATCGGAGAGACCCAGTACTTC. Translation: CASSFLNRGIGETQYF.

The rearrangement links TRBV5-1 to TRBJ1-1; 7 nucleotides align to TRBD1. Germline values: CDR1 SGHRS, CDR2 YFSETQ. With 4 bases clipped from V and 2 bases from J, the junction kept 5 bases outside the gene matches. The CDR3 has 14 amino acids. The CDR3 coding sequence is TGCGCCAGCAGCAGTGGGACAGAAAACACTGAAGCTTTCTTT. This encodes CASSSGTENTEAFF.

Written as DNA, the CDR3 is TGTGCCAGCAGCCGGGACAGGCCCTTGAGCTACACCTTC. Translation: CASSRDRPLSYTF. The chain combines TRBV5-6 with TRBJ1-2; 8 nucleotides agree with TRBD1. CDR1 and CDR2 from the germline V gene are SGHDT and YYEEEE. The CDR3 is 13 amino acids. V shed 4 bases, J shed 9 bases, and the junction held 8 bases outside the gene matches. Filled out from reference TRBV5-6 and TRBJ1-2, the complete variable domain reads DAGVTQSPTHLIKTRGQQVTLRCSPKSGHDTVSWYQQALGQGPQFIFQYYEEEERQRGNFPDRFSGHQFPNYSSELNVNALLLGDSALYLCASSRDRPLSYTFGSGTRLTVV.

The CDR3 DNA reads TGTGCCAGCTCACCCTACTGGACAGTCATGAACACTGAAGCTTTCTTT. As protein: CASSPYWTVMNTEAFF. The V gene is TRBV18, the J gene TRBJ1-1; a weak D match, TRBD1 (6 bases). Germline assignment: CDR1 KGHSH and CDR2 LQKENI. Trimming removed 3 bases from V and 0 bases from J, with 14 bases in between. The CDR3 loop spans 16 amino acids.